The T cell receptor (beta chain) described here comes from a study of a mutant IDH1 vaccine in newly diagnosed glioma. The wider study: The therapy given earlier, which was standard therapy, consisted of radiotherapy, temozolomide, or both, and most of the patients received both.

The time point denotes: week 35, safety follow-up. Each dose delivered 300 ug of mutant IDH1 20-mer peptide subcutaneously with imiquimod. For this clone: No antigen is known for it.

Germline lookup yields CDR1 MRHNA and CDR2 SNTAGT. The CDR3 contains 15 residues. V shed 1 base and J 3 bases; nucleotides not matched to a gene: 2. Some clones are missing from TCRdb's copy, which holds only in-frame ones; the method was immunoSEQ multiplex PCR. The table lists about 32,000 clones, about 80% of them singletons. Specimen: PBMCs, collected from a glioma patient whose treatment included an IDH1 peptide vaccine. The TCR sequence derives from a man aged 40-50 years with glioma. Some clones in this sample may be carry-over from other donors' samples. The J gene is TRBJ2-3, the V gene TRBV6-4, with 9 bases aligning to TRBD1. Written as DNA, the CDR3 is TGTGCCAGCAGTGACTTCGGACAGGGGACAGATACGCAGTATTTT. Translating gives CASSDFGQGTDTQYF.